This TCR beta chain came from a study of beta chain features in type 1 diabetes. Germline-derived CDR1 and CDR2 are GTSNPN and SVGIG (reference sequence). Trimming removed 2 bases at V and 1 base at J, with 7 bases between. The CDR3 is 13 amino acids. Only one heparinised blood draw was taken per donor, and its volume averaged roughly 120 mL. The study reverse transcribed the entire isolated RNA, so it sequenced expressed TCRB transcripts. Naive, central memory and regulatory T cell samples yielded around 3.4 million reads on average. TCRdb's table, derived via immunoSEQ multiplex PCR, lists solely in-frame clones and lacks some. Of fewer than 550,000 clones in the sample, 11% were seen once.

Specimen: naive CD4+ T cells from blood. This clonotype was sampled from a woman younger than 35 in good health. The chain combines TRBV30 with TRBJ2-3; D might be TRBD1 (5 bases). CDR3 bases: TGTGCCTGGAGTATAGGGGGCACAGATACGCAGTATTTT. Its protein is CAWSIGGTDTQYF.